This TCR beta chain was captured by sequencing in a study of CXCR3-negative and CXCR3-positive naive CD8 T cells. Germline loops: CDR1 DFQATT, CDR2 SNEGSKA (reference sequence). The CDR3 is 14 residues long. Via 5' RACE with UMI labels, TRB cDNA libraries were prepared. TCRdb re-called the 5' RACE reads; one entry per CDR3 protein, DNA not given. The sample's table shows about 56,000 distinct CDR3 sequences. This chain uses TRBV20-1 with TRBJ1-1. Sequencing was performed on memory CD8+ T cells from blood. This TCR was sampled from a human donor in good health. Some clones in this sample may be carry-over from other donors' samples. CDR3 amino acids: CSATSGEDFAEAFF.